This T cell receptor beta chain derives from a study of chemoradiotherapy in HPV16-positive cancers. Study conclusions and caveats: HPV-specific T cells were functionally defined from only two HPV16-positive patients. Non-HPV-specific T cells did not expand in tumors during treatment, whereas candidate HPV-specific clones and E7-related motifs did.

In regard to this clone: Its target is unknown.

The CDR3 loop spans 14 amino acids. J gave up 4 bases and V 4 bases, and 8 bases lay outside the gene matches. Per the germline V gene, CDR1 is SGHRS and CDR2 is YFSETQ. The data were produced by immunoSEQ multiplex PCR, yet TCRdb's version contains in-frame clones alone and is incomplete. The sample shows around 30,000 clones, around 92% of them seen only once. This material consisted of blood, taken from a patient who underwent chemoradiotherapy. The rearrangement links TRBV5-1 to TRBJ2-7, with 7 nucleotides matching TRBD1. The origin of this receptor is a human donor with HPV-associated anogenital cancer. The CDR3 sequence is CASSPGDRQYEQYF. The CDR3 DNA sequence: TGCGCCAGCAGCCCCGGGGACAGACAATACGAGCAGTACTTC. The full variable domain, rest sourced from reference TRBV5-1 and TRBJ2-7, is KAGVTQTPRYLIKTRGQQVTLSCSPISGHRSVSWYQQTPGQGLQFLFEYFSETQRNKGNFPGRFSGRQFSNSRSEMNVSTLELGDSALYLCASSPGDRQYEQYFGPGTRLTVT.